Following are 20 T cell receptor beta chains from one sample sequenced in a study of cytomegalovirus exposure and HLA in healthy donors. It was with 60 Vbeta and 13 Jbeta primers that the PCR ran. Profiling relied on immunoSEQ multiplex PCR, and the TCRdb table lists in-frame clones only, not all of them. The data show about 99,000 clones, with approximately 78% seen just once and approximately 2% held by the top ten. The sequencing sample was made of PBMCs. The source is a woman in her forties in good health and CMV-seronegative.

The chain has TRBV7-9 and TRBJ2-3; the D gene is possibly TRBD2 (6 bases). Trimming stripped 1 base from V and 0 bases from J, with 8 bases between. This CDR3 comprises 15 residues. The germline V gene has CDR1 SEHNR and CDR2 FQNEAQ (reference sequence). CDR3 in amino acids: CASSLGGASTDTQYF. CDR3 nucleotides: TGTGCCAGCAGCTTAGGCGGGGCTAGCACAGATACGCAGTATTTT.

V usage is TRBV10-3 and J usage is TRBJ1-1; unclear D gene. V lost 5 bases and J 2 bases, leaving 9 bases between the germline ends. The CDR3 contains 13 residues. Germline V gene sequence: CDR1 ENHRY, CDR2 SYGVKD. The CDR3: CAISFTGNTEAFF. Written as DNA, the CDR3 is TGTGCCATCAGTTTCACGGGAAACACTGAAGCTTTCTTT.

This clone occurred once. The CDR3 sequence: CASIRGGSNQPQHF. The CDR3 region has the DNA TGTGCCAGCATTCGGGGGGGTAGCAATCAGCCCCAGCATTTT. The V and J genes are TRBV28 and TRBJ1-5; TRBD1 might be the D (5 bases). This CDR3 region has 14 residues. Trimming stripped 7 bases from V and 0 bases from J, with 10 bases between. Looked up from germline, CDR1 is MDHEN and CDR2 is SYDVKM.

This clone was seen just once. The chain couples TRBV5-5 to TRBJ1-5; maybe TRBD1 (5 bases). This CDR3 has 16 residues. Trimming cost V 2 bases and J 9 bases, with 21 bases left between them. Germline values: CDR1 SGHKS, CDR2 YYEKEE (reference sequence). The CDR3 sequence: CASSLSIARAGGPQHF. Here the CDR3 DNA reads TGTGCCAGCAGCTTATCGATAGCCAGGGCCGGGGGGCCCCAGCATTTT.

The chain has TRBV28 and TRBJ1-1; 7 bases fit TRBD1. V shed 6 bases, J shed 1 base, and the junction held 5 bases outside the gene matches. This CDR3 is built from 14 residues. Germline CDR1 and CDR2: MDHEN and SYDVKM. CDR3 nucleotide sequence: TGTGCCAGCAGGCCCAACAGGGGGAACACTGAAGCTTTCTTT. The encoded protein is CASRPNRGNTEAFF.

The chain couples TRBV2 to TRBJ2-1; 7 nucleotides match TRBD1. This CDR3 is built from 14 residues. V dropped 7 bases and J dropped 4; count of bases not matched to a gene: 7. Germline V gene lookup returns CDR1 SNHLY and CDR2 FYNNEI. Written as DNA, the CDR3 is TGTGCCAGCACTTGGGACAGTGCTTACAATGAGCAGTTCTTC. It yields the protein CASTWDSAYNEQFF. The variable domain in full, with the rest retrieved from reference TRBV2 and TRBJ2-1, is EPEVTQTPSHQVTQMGQEVILRCVPISNHLYFYWYRQILGQKVEFLVSFYNNEISEKSEIFDDQFSVERPDGSNFTLKIRSTKLEDSAMYFCASTWDSAYNEQFFGPGTRLTVL.

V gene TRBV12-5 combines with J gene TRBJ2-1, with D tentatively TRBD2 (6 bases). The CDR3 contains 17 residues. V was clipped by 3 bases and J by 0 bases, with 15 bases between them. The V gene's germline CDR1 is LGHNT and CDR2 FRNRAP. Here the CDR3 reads CASGLTPPSASYNEQFF. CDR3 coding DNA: TGTGCTAGTGGTTTAACCCCCCCTAGCGCCTCCTACAATGAGCAGTTCTTC.

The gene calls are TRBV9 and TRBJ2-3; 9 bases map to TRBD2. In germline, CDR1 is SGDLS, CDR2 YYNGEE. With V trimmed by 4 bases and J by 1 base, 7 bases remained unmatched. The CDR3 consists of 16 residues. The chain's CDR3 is CASSFRSGSGTDTQYF. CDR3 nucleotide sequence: TGTGCCAGCAGCTTCCGTAGCGGGAGCGGCACAGATACGCAGTATTTT.

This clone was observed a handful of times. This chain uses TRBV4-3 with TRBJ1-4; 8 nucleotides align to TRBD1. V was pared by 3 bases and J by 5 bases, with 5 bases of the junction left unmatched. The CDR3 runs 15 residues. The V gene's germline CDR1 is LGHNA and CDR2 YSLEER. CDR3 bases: TGCGCCAGCAGCCAGGCGGGACAGGAAAATGAAAAACTGTTTTTT. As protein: CASSQAGQENEKLFF.

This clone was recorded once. DNA for the CDR3: TGTGCCAGTAGTATAGACAGATATGGCTACACCTTC. Translation: CASSIDRYGYTF. The chain employs TRBV19 and TRBJ1-2, with D unclear. The germline gives CDR1 LNHDA, CDR2 SQIVND (reference sequence). Between the trimmed V and J ends, which lost 0 bases and 5 bases, there was a span of 4 bases. There are 12 residues in the CDR3.

The CDR3 is CASSLASGRVYNEQFF. DNA of the CDR3: TGTGCCAGCAGCTTAGCTAGCGGGAGGGTTTACAATGAGCAGTTCTTC. This chain uses TRBV7-9 with TRBJ2-1; 11 nucleotides match TRBD2. CDR1 and CDR2 from the germline V gene are SEHNR and FQNEAQ (reference sequence). Unmatched junction bases numbered 2, after V lost 0 bases and J lost 4 bases. CDR3 length equals 16 residues.

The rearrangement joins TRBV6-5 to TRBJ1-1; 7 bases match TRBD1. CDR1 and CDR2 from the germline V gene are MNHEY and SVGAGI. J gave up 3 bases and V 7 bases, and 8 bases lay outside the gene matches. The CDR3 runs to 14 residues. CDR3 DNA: TGTGCCAGCACCAAACAGGGGTTTTACACTGAAGCTTTCTTT. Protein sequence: CASTKQGFYTEAFF.

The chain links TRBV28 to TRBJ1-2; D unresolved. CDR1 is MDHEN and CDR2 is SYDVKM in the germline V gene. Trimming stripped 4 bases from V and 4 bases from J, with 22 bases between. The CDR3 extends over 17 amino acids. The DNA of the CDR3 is TGTGCCAGCAGTTCCCTACCGACGACCGACTATTCCTATGGCTACACCTTC. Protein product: CASSSLPTTDYSYGYTF.

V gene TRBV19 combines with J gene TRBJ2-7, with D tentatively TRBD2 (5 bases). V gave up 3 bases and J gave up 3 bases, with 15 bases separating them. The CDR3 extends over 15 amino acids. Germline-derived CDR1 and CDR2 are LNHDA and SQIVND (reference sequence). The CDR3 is CASSISGSSFYEQYF. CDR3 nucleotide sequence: TGTGCCAGTAGTATCTCGGGGAGCTCCTTCTACGAGCAGTACTTC.

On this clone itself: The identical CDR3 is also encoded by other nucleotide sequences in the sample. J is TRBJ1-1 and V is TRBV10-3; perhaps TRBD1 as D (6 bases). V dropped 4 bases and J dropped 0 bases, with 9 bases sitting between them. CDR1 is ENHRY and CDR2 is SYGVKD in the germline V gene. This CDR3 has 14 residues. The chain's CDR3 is CAISAQGLNTEAFF. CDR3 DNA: TGTGCCATCAGTGCCCAGGGGTTGAACACTGAAGCTTTCTTT.

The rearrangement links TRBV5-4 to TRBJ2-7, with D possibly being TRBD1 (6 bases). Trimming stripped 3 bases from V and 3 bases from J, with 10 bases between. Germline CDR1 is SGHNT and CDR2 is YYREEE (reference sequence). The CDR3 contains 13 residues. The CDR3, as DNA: TGTGCCAGCAGCTCCGGACAGAGCTACGAGCAGTACTTC. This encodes CASSSGQSYEQYF.

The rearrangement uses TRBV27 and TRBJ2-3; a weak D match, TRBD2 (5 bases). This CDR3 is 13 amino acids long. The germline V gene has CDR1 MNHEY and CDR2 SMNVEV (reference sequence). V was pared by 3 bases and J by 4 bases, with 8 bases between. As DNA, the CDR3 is TGTGCCAGCAGTTTGGGGAGCGCAGATACGCAGTATTTT. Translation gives CASSLGSADTQYF.

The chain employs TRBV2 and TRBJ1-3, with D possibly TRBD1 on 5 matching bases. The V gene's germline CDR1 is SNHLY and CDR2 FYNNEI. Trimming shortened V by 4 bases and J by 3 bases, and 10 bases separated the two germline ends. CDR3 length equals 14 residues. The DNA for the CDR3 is TGTGCCAGCAGTGTCAGCAGGGATGGAAACACCATATATTTT. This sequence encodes CASSVSRDGNTIYF.

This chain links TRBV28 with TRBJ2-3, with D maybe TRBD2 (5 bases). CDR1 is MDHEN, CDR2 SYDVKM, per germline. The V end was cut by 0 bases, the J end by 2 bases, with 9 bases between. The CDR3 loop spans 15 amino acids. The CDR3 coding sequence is TGTGCCAGCAGTTTATGGACGGAGGCCACAGATACGCAGTATTTT. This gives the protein CASSLWTEATDTQYF.

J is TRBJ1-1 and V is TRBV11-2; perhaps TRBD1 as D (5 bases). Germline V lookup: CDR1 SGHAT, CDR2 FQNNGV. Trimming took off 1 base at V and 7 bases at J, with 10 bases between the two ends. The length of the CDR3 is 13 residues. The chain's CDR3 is CASSLGGPYEAFF. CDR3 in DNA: TGTGCCAGCAGCTTAGGGGGCCCGTATGAAGCTTTCTTT. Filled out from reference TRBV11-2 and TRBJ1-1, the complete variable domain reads EAGVAQSPRYKIIEKRQSVAFWCNPISGHATLYWYQQILGQGPKLLIQFQNNGVVDDSQLPKDRFSAERLKGVDSTLKIQPAKLEDSAVYLCASSLGGPYEAFFGQGTRLTVV.